This T cell receptor (beta chain) was recovered during a study of blood T cell repertoires in COVID-19. At the level of the study: Sites in the United States, Italy and Spain provided acute and convalescent COVID-19 samples. PBMCs, B-cell-depleted T cells, or T cells provided the cDNA or gDNA that made up the material.

Trimming shortened V by 0 bases and J by 6 bases, and 9 bases separated the two germline ends. The germline V gene has CDR1 SGHDN and CDR2 FVKESK. This CDR3 has 13 residues. Per the original methods: How many nucleated cells were present was estimated from reference gene primer amplification. Sequencing was performed with immunoSEQ multiplex PCR; in TCRdb, only in-frame clones are kept and a portion is missing. The V and J calls and the clone size are those of that table, but D and trimming were determined from the DNA. The table lists tens of thousands of clones, 92% of them singletons. The genes are TRBV14 and TRBJ2-7; no clear D gene. The specimen sequenced was peripheral blood. The sequence was collected from a man in his 70s with active COVID-19. The CDR3 region has the DNA TGTGCCAGCAGCCAAGATTACTTTCTCGAGCAGTACTTC. This gives the protein CASSQDYFLEQYF.